This T cell receptor (beta chain) derives from a study of blood T cell repertoires in COVID-19. At the level of the study: Spain, Italy and the United States supplied samples that represented acute and convalescent COVID-19.

Germline V gene data show CDR1 as SGHNT and CDR2 as YYREEE (reference sequence). V lost 5 bases and J 2 bases, leaving 9 bases between the germline ends. The CDR3 covers 13 residues. How the authors handled the data: Reference gene primer amplification yielded estimated nucleated cell counts. Some clones are missing from TCRdb's copy, which holds only in-frame ones; the method was immunoSEQ multiplex PCR. The V and J calls and clone size are taken from that table; D and trimming were inferred from the DNA. The sample records 150,000 to 200,000 clones, approximately 90% being singletons. The specimen was peripheral blood. The origin of this receptor is a human donor in a cohort sampled during active COVID-19. The chain has TRBV5-4 and TRBJ2-3; D call uncertain. The CDR3 here is CASRTNPTDTQYF. CDR3 DNA: TGTGCCAGCAGGACAAACCCCACAGATACGCAGTATTTT.